The rows below give T cell receptor beta chains drawn from one sample of a study of blood T cell repertoires in COVID-19. Sequenced by immunoSEQ multiplex PCR; TCRdb stores in-frame clones only, minus some. The table includes about 80,000 clones, under 90% detected once. Input material: peripheral blood. These receptor sequences come from a human donor in a cohort sampled during active COVID-19. CDR3s include the opening cysteine and the closing phenylalanine or tryptophan. D genes are given only for firm matches. Rows may omit the clone size; those that give it use once, few, many or a size class.

V	D	J	size	CDR3	DNA
TRBV19	.	TRBJ2-3	.	CASRDPGSPSTDTQYF	TGTGCCAGTAGGGACCCCGGGAGTCCTAGCACAGATACGCAGTATTTT
TRBV10-2	.	TRBJ1-5	.	CASSAGPNQPQHF	TGCGCCAGCAGTGCAGGGCCTAATCAGCCCCAGCATTTT
TRBV18	TRBD1	TRBJ2-7	.	CASSRDRAYEQYF	TGTGCCAGCTCTCGGGACAGGGCCTACGAGCAGTACTTC
TRBV3-1/TRBV3-2	.	TRBJ2-2	.	CASSRDYHTGELFF	TGTGCCAGCAGCCGAGACTATCACACCGGGGAGCTGTTTTTT
TRBV27	TRBD1	TRBJ2-3	.	CASSFQGARTDTQYF	TGTGCCAGCAGTTTTCAGGGGGCGCGGACAGATACGCAGTATTTT
TRBV5-4	.	TRBJ2-3	once	CASSLRWAGPSTDTQYF	TGTGCCAGCAGCTTGAGGTGGGCGGGACCAAGCACAGATACGCAGTATTTT
TRBV6-5	TRBD2	TRBJ2-3	.	CASSYGAGEYTDTQYF	TGTGCCAGCAGTTACGGGGCGGGGGAGTACACAGATACGCAGTATTTT
TRBV7-2	TRBD1	TRBJ1-1	.	CASSYDRGRTEAFF	TGTGCCAGCAGCTATGACAGGGGGAGGACTGAAGCTTTCTTT
TRBV3-1/TRBV3-2	TRBD1	TRBJ2-1	.	CASSHRTGVANEQFF	TGTGCCAGCAGCCATAGGACAGGGGTTGCAAATGAGCAGTTCTTC
TRBV5-1	.	TRBJ2-2	few	CASSSGGAGGELFF	TGCGCCAGCAGCTCCGGAGGGGCCGGAGGGGAGCTGTTTTTT
TRBV11-2	.	TRBJ2-1	.	CASSTRGQPYNEQFF	TGTGCCAGCAGCACTCGCGGGCAGCCCTACAATGAGCAGTTCTTC
TRBV19	.	TRBJ1-2	.	CASSAGTYGYTF	TGTGCCAGTAGTGCGGGGACCTATGGCTACACCTTC
TRBV2	.	TRBJ1-1	few	CASSVGDYPEAFF	TGTGCCAGCAGTGTAGGGGACTACCCTGAAGCTTTCTTT
TRBV6-5	.	TRBJ1-6	.	CASSYGQGLNSPLHF	TGTGCCAGCAGTTACGGGCAGGGACTCAATTCACCCCTCCACTTT
TRBV3-1/TRBV3-2	TRBD2	TRBJ2-3	.	CASSPGLVDTQYF	TGTGCCAGCAGCCCGGGACTAGTGGATACGCAGTATTTT
TRBV27	TRBD2	TRBJ2-1	.	CASRARGEILRPFF	TGTGCCAGCCGGGCACGGGGGGAAATTTTACGGCCGTTCTTC
TRBV5-1	TRBD2	TRBJ2-1	.	CASSPPAGGRPNEQFF	TGCGCCAGCAGTCCCCCGGCGGGGGGGAGACCGAATGAGCAGTTCTTC
TRBV3-1/TRBV3-2	.	TRBJ2-1	.	CASSPYGPRRGKYNEQFF	TGTGCCAGCAGCCCCTACGGGCCAAGAAGGGGGAAGTACAATGAGCAGTTCTTC
TRBV6-1	TRBD1	TRBJ2-7	.	CASSDPSRDRALLGQYF	TGTGCCAGCAGTGATCCTTCCCGGGACAGAGCTCTCCTAGGGCAGTACTTC
TRBV5-6	TRBD1	TRBJ2-7	.	CASSLAGQTSYEQYF	TGTGCCAGCAGCTTGGCGGGACAGACCTCCTACGAGCAGTACTTC
TRBV7-3	.	TRBJ1-1	.	CASSLVGGKNTEAFF	TGTGCCAGCAGCTTAGTAGGGGGAAAGAACACTGAAGCTTTCTTT
TRBV2	TRBD1	TRBJ1-5	.	CASSWDSSNQPQHF	TGTGCCAGCAGTTGGGACAGTAGCAATCAGCCCCAGCATTTT
TRBV2	.	TRBJ2-5	.	CASRDYPQETQYF	TGTGCCAGCAGGGACTATCCTCAAGAGACCCAGTACTTC